Listed below are T cell receptor beta chains from one sample, sequenced in a study of T cells of healthy individuals. MiXCR was run by TCRdb on the 5' RACE reads, yielding one entry per CDR3 protein. The table records approximately 89,000 distinct CDR3 sequences, about 5.5% of them present only once. The receptors shown here come from a female donor in good health. CDR3s include the opening cysteine and the closing phenylalanine or tryptophan. The D gene is left open where the match is weak. The size field is filled for only some rows; it gives once, few, many or a size class.

TRBV27,-,TRBJ2-2,many,CAAQGRAGELFF,TGTGCCGCACAGGGGAGGGCCGGGGAGCTGTTTTTT
TRBV6-5,-,TRBJ2-7,many,CASRLGNYEQYF,TGTGCCAGCAGGCTGGGCAACTACGAGCAGTACTTC
TRBV28,-,TRBJ1-1,few,CASSPSLRRNTEAFF,TGTGCCAGCAGCCCTTCCCTTCGACGCAACACTGAAGCTTTCTTT
TRBV12-3/TRBV12-4,-,TRBJ1-5,-,CASSFSRQPQHF,TGTGCCAGCAGTTTCTCCAGGCAGCCCCAGCATTTT
TRBV7-3,-,TRBJ2-3,once,CASGLAGGFSADTQYF,TGTGCCAGCGGCTTGGCTGGGGGATTTAGCGCAGATACGCAGTATTTT
TRBV5-1,-,TRBJ1-1,many,CASSERQPNTEAFF,TGCGCCAGCAGCGAAAGACAGCCGAACACTGAAGCTTTCTTT
TRBV27,TRBD2,TRBJ2-2,few,CASSFGGLAGGIAGELFF,TGTGCCAGCAGTTTCGGGGGACTAGCGGGAGGGATCGCCGGGGAGCTGTTTTTT
TRBV4-2,-,TRBJ1-5,many,CASSQGAGQPQHF,TGTGCCAGCAGCCAGGGAGCAGGACAGCCCCAGCATTTT
TRBV19,TRBD2,TRBJ2-1,many,CASSLAGVGNEQFF,TGTGCCAGTAGTTTAGCGGGAGTGGGCAATGAGCAGTTCTTC
TRBV2,-,TRBJ2-4,many,CASSERYLAKNIQYF,TGTGCCAGCAGTGAACGATACCTAGCCAAAAACATTCAGTACTTC
TRBV20-1,-,TRBJ1-2,few,CSASTTQGAQEGYTF,TGCAGTGCTAGTACTACCCAGGGCGCACAGGAGGGCTACACCTTC
TRBV7-2,-,TRBJ1-2,-,CASSSFRQVYGYTF,TGTGCCAGCAGCTCCTTCCGACAGGTTTATGGCTACACCTTC
TRBV20-1,-,TRBJ2-5,many,CSASYRAQETQYF,TGCAGTGCATCCTACAGGGCCCAAGAGACCCAGTACTTC
TRBV19,TRBD1,TRBJ1-2,many,CASRREDRDGGYTF,TGTGCCAGTAGGCGGGAGGACAGGGACGGTGGCTACACCTTC
TRBV7-9,-,TRBJ2-5,many,CASSLALALAVQTQYF,TGTGCCAGCAGCTTAGCCCTGGCATTGGCAGTGCAGACCCAGTACTTC
TRBV27,TRBD1,TRBJ2-2,many,CASSLLPGGVGTGELFF,TGTGCCAGCAGTTTACTCCCAGGGGGCGTAGGTACCGGGGAGCTGTTTTTT
TRBV4-3,-,TRBJ1-2,many,CASSQAPMGTYGYTF,TGCGCCAGCAGCCAAGCTCCAATGGGGACCTATGGCTACACCTTC
TRBV28,-,TRBJ1-2,few,CASSLGRRGYTF,TGTGCCAGCAGTTTAGGGCGTCGTGGCTACACCTTC
TRBV5-1,-,TRBJ1-3,few,CASSGGTMGRNTIYF,TGCGCCAGCAGCGGGGGGACAATGGGAAGGAACACCATATATTTT
TRBV6-5,TRBD1,TRBJ1-4,-,CASSYLKTGVVANEKLFF,TGTGCCAGCAGTTACCTGAAGACAGGGGTGGTAGCTAATGAAAAACTGTTTTTT
TRBV5-4,-,TRBJ2-7,many,CASSPLLKPDEQYF,TGTGCCAGCAGCCCCCTACTGAAGCCAGACGAGCAGTACTTC
TRBV18,-,TRBJ1-2,few,CASSSYLAGNYGYTF,TGTGCCAGCTCCTCCTACCTGGCAGGGAACTATGGCTACACCTTC
TRBV30,TRBD2,TRBJ2-7,many,CAWRGLEDGQYF,TGTGCCTGGAGAGGACTAGAAGACGGGCAGTACTTC
TRBV20-1,TRBD1,TRBJ1-5,few,CSAREGQHNQPQHF,TGCAGTGCTAGAGAGGGACAGCACAATCAGCCCCAGCATTTT
TRBV4-3,-,TRBJ2-2,many,CASSQKQGLLNTGELFF,TGCGCCAGCAGCCAAAAGCAGGGCCTCCTTAACACCGGGGAGCTGTTTTTT
TRBV5-5,-,TRBJ1-5,few,CASSLEQGSNQPQHF,TGTGCCAGCAGCTTGGAACAGGGTAGCAATCAGCCCCAGCATTTT
TRBV5-6,-,TRBJ1-1,few,CASSFGPALNTEAFF,TGTGCCAGCAGCTTTGGGCCGGCCTTGAACACTGAAGCTTTCTTT